A selection of T cell receptor beta chains follows, all from one sample in a study of graft-versus-host responses after intestinal transplantation. The repertoire was sequenced with immunoSEQ multiplex PCR; TCRdb's copy has only in-frame clones and lacks some. The data contain 90,000 to 120,000 clones, roughly 87% of them seen just once; the ten biggest clones take up less than 0.8%. Their target antigens are unknown. The sample in question was unstimulated CD4+ T cells sorted from spleen or lymph node cells, obtained before transplant. These receptors were obtained from a human donor who was the organ donor for an intestinal transplant. Each CDR3 is given with its conserved first and last residue. Each record gives: V gene, clone size, J gene, D gene, CDR3 protein, CDR3 DNA. D genes are given only for firm matches. Size is stated for part of the rows, as once, few or many counts, or as a class when the clone is expanded.

V gene: TRBV13; clone size: NA; J gene: TRBJ1-2; D gene: TRBD1; CDR3 protein: CASSRRDRRYGYTF; CDR3 DNA: TGTGCCAGCAGCCGAAGGGACAGACGCTATGGCTACACCTTC
V gene: TRBV5-1; clone size: NA; J gene: TRBJ2-5; D gene: TRBD1; CDR3 protein: CASSLSGTGGVKTQYF; CDR3 DNA: TGCGCCAGCAGCTTATCCGGGACAGGGGGCGTGAAGACCCAGTACTTC
V gene: TRBV5-1; clone size: NA; J gene: TRBJ2-7; D gene: TRBD1; CDR3 protein: CASSLTGTDTYEQYF; CDR3 DNA: TGCGCCAGCAGCTTAACCGGGACAGACACCTACGAGCAGTACTTC
V gene: TRBV11-1; clone size: NA; J gene: TRBJ2-1; D gene: NA; CDR3 protein: CASSLGLRGSYNEQFF; CDR3 DNA: TGTGCCAGCAGCTTAGGTCTGCGCGGGTCCTACAATGAGCAGTTCTTC
V gene: TRBV5-4; clone size: NA; J gene: TRBJ1-1; D gene: TRBD1; CDR3 protein: CASSRQGTDTEAFF; CDR3 DNA: TGTGCCAGCAGCAGACAGGGTACGGACACTGAAGCTTTCTTT
V gene: TRBV29-1; clone size: NA; J gene: TRBJ2-7; D gene: TRBD1; CDR3 protein: CSVEDVRGREQYF; CDR3 DNA: TGCAGCGTTGAGGATGTCAGGGGGCGCGAGCAGTACTTC
V gene: TRBV19; clone size: NA; J gene: TRBJ2-3; D gene: NA; CDR3 protein: CASSMSSDTQYF; CDR3 DNA: TGTGCCAGTAGTATGTCCTCAGATACGCAGTATTTT
V gene: TRBV28; clone size: NA; J gene: TRBJ2-3; D gene: NA; CDR3 protein: CASSFPATPGQTDTQYF; CDR3 DNA: TGTGCCAGCAGTTTTCCCGCCACCCCGGGCCAGACAGATACGCAGTATTTT
V gene: TRBV7-2; clone size: NA; J gene: TRBJ1-2; D gene: NA; CDR3 protein: CASSSRKGRVNYGYTF; CDR3 DNA: TGTGCCAGCAGCTCTAGAAAGGGCAGGGTGAACTATGGCTACACCTTC
V gene: TRBV5-1; clone size: NA; J gene: TRBJ2-1; D gene: NA; CDR3 protein: CASNIGVSYNEQFF; CDR3 DNA: TGCGCCAGCAACATAGGGGTTTCCTACAATGAGCAGTTCTTC
V gene: TRBV5-4; clone size: NA; J gene: TRBJ2-5; D gene: TRBD2; CDR3 protein: CASSSGLAGGRGETQYF; CDR3 DNA: TGTGCCAGCAGCTCAGGACTAGCGGGAGGGCGGGGGGAGACCCAGTACTTC
V gene: TRBV5-5; clone size: few; J gene: TRBJ1-4; D gene: NA; CDR3 protein: CASSLEQFLREKLFF; CDR3 DNA: TGTGCCAGCAGCTTGGAGCAGTTCCTTAGGGAAAAACTGTTTTTT
V gene: TRBV7-2; clone size: NA; J gene: TRBJ2-7; D gene: NA; CDR3 protein: CASSLDGGPYEQYF; CDR3 DNA: TGTGCCAGCAGCTTAGACGGGGGACCCTACGAGCAGTACTTC
V gene: TRBV11-2; clone size: NA; J gene: TRBJ2-1; D gene: TRBD2; CDR3 protein: CASSPQTSGRGEQFF; CDR3 DNA: TGTGCCAGCAGCCCCCAGACTAGCGGGAGGGGTGAGCAGTTCTTC